This entry lists 26 T cell receptor beta chains sequenced from one sample in a study of shared clonotypes between healthy human individuals. Some clones are missing from TCRdb's copy, which holds only in-frame ones; the method was immunoSEQ multiplex PCR. This sample has around 1.9 million clones; about 93% occur once, and the top ten carry under 2%. Naive CD8 populations comprised CD45RO-negative cells positively selected for CCR7, excluding terminally differentiated effector memory CD45RA+ cells. The sample taken for sequencing was naive CD8+ T cells from PBMCs. All receptors derive from a man aged 18-30 years in good health. Some clones in this sample may be carry-over from other donors' samples.

This chain uses TRBV27 with TRBJ1-5; possibly TRBD1 for D (5 bases). Looked up from germline, CDR1 is MNHEY and CDR2 is SMNVEV (reference sequence). CDR3 length equals 14 residues. V was trimmed by 1 base and J by 3 bases, leaving 7 bases between them. In DNA, the CDR3 is TGTGCCAGCAGTTTATGGGGGGTCAATCAGCCCCAGCATTTT. Translating gives CASSLWGVNQPQHF.

Regarding this clone: This same CDR3 is encoded by further DNA sequences in the sample. The CDR3 nucleotides are TGTGCCAGCAGTTTGCTGGGACTAGCCGCCTACAATGAGCAGTTCTTC. Its protein is CASSLLGLAAYNEQFF. The chain links TRBV28 to TRBJ2-1; 9 positions agree with TRBD2. Germline CDR1 reads MDHEN; CDR2 reads SYDVKM. The CDR3 covers 16 residues. V lost 3 bases, J lost 2 bases, and 5 bases stayed unmatched.

The rearrangement uses TRBV28 and TRBJ2-1; D unresolved. The CDR3 covers 11 residues. V was pared by 3 bases and J by 10 bases, with 7 bases between. Germline V gives CDR1 MDHEN, CDR2 SYDVKM. CDR3 DNA: TGTGCCAGCAGTTTTGGGATAGAGCAGTTCTTC. Protein sequence: CASSFGIEQFF.

The J gene is TRBJ2-7, the V gene TRBV28; the match to TRBD2 covers 14 bases. The V segment lost 4 bases and the J segment 3 bases; nucleotides outside the gene matches: 11. CDR1 and CDR2 (germline): MDHEN, SYDVKM. The CDR3 runs to 18 residues. CDR3: CASSYSTGTSGSDYEQYF. DNA of the CDR3: TGTGCCAGCAGTTACTCAACCGGGACTAGCGGGAGTGACTACGAGCAGTACTTC. The complete variable domain, with remaining parts taken from reference TRBV28 and TRBJ2-7, reads DVKVTQSSRYLVKRTGEKVFLECVQDMDHENMFWYRQDPGLGLRLIYFSYDVKMKEKGDIPEGYSVSREKKERFSLILESASTNQTSMYLCASSYSTGTSGSDYEQYFGPGTRLTVT.

This chain connects TRBV27 to TRBJ2-2; D is possibly TRBD2 (6 bases). CDR1 MNHEY and CDR2 SMNVEV come from the germline V gene (reference sequence). This CDR3 comprises 15 residues. The V and J ends lost 5 bases and 5 bases respectively, with 15 bases between them. The CDR3 DNA reads as TGTGCCAGCAGTCCCGCTACTCGGGGGACCGGGGAGCTGTTTTTT. Translated, it gives CASSPATRGTGELFF.

The chain has TRBV13 and TRBJ2-3; D is unresolved. Trimming left V 5 bases short and J 0 bases short, with 12 bases between. Germline values: CDR1 PRHDT, CDR2 FYEKMQ (reference sequence). The CDR3 totals 15 residues. DNA for the CDR3: TGTGCCAGCAGCGCCTCCCCCGGCAGCACAGATACGCAGTATTTT. Translating gives CASSASPGSTDTQYF.

The genes are TRBV28 and TRBJ2-7; D ambiguous. Germline CDR1 MDHEN, CDR2 SYDVKM. The ends were cut back, 3 bases at V and 4 bases at J, with 16 bases in the middle. The length of the CDR3 is 15 residues. CDR3 region: CASSLSLRIYYEQYF. The CDR3 DNA reads TGTGCCAGCAGTTTGTCGTTGCGGATTTATTACGAGCAGTACTTC.

The V call is TRBV19, the J call TRBJ2-5; 7 positions agree with TRBD2. The germline V gene has CDR1 LNHDA and CDR2 SQIVND (reference sequence). After removal of 6 bases from V and 5 bases from J, the junction contained 9 bases not matched to a gene. CDR3 length: 14 residues. The DNA of the CDR3 is TGTGCCAGTAGAAACCTAACTAGCGTCGAGACCCAGTACTTC. This gives the protein CASRNLTSVETQYF.

Concerning this clone itself: Within the sample, other DNA sequences also encode this same CDR3. The chain employs TRBV30 and TRBJ1-5; possible D gene TRBD1, 6 bases. This CDR3 has 13 residues. From germline, CDR1 is GTSNPN and CDR2 SVGIG (reference sequence). V dropped 0 bases and J dropped 7 bases, with 10 bases sitting between them. In nucleotides, the CDR3 is TGTGCCTGGAGTGTACAGGGATGGCAGCCCCAGCATTTT. This encodes CAWSVQGWQPQHF.

V is TRBV13 and J is TRBJ2-1; the D gene is possibly TRBD1 (8 bases). In germline, CDR1 is PRHDT, CDR2 FYEKMQ (reference sequence). Trimming cost V 5 bases and J 3 bases, with 17 bases left between them. The CDR3 consists of 16 residues. DNA for the CDR3: TGTGCCAGCAGCCCCGGGAGGACAGGGCTCTACAATGAGCAGTTCTTC. It translates to CASSPGRTGLYNEQFF.

This clone was recorded a few times. The chain's CDR3 is CASSQRFGRGRTEAFF. CDR3 bases: TGTGCCAGCAGCCAGCGCTTTGGCAGGGGAAGGACTGAAGCTTTCTTT. The chain links TRBV14 to TRBJ1-1, with D possibly TRBD1 on 6 matching bases. The CDR3 is 16 amino acids. Germline CDR1 reads SGHDN; CDR2 reads FVKESK. Trimming pared 3 bases from V and 5 bases from J, leaving 19 bases between.

The rearrangement joins TRBV11-2 to TRBJ2-5, with 8 bases lining up with TRBD2. The J call may be incorrect, as the DNA end agrees better with TRBJ2-7. This CDR3 is 15 amino acids long. Germline V gene sequence: CDR1 SGHAT, CDR2 FQNNGV. The CDR3 bases are TGTGCCAGCAGCACCCCCCGGGAGGGCGTGTACGAGCAGTACTTC. As protein: CASSTPREGVYEQYF.

The chain is built from TRBV7-9 and TRBJ1-1; 7 bases fit TRBD1. J gave up 1 base and V 11 bases, and 7 bases lay outside the gene matches. The CDR3 contains 13 residues. The germline V gene has CDR1 SEHNR and CDR2 FQNEAQ (reference sequence). The CDR3 loop reads CAVLGTENTEAFF. DNA for the CDR3: TGTGCCGTTCTCGGGACAGAGAACACTGAAGCTTTCTTT.

The rearrangement links TRBV7-3 to TRBJ2-3; 9 bases map to TRBD2. Germline assignment: CDR1 SGHTA and CDR2 FQGTGA. J lost 5 bases, V lost 1 base, and 4 bases had no gene match. The length of the CDR3 is 15 residues. CDR3 nucleotides: TGTGCCAGCAGCTTAATCGGGACTAGCCTAGATACGCAGTATTTT. Residues: CASSLIGTSLDTQYF.

The gene calls are TRBV5-4 and TRBJ2-1; D call uncertain. The germline V gene has CDR1 SGHNT and CDR2 YYREEE (reference sequence). With 2 bases removed from V and 0 bases from J, the gap between germline ends came to 9 bases. This CDR3 is 15 amino acids long. CDR3 sequence (DNA): TGTGCCAGCAGCTTAGGCCACGGCTCCTACAATGAGCAGTTCTTC. Its translation is CASSLGHGSYNEQFF.

This clone has only one observation. V and J are TRBV4-3 and TRBJ1-1; D gene uncertain. Trimming cost V 4 bases and J 1 base, with 22 bases left between them. CDR3 length: 18 amino acids. Germline V CDR1 and CDR2: LGHNA, YSLEER. As DNA, the CDR3 is TGCGCCAGCAGCCCTGGCCAAGGAGTTGGGTCTGCGAACACTGAAGCTTTCTTT. It specifies CASSPGQGVGSANTEAFF.

The V call is TRBV9, the J call TRBJ1-2; TRBD1 is a possible D gene (5 bases). The ends were cut back, 0 bases at V and 3 bases at J, with 12 bases in the middle. The CDR3 runs 15 residues. Germline V gene sequence: CDR1 SGDLS, CDR2 YYNGEE. CDR3 sequence (DNA): TGTGCCAGCAGCGTAGGGCAGGGCGTACACTATGGCTACACCTTC. This gives the protein CASSVGQGVHYGYTF.

The chain joins TRBV9 to TRBJ2-1; 14 bases map to TRBD2. The CDR3 spans 18 residues. Germline V CDR1 and CDR2: SGDLS, YYNGEE. V shed 3 bases, J shed 0 bases, and the junction held 5 bases outside the gene matches. As DNA, the CDR3 is TGTGCCAGCAGCGCCACCGGGACTAGCGGGAGCTCCTACAATGAGCAGTTCTTC. Translating gives CASSATGTSGSSYNEQFF.

This chain links TRBV15 with TRBJ1-4, with a weak D call TRBD1 (5 bases). Germline V gives CDR1 LNHNV, CDR2 YYDKDF (reference sequence). The CDR3 totals 17 residues. V dropped 0 bases and J dropped 5 bases, with 16 bases sitting between them. The CDR3 reads CATSRERDLPLNEKLFF. CDR3 bases: TGTGCCACCAGCAGAGAGCGGGACCTTCCATTAAATGAAAAACTGTTTTTT.

The CDR3 DNA sequence: TGCGCCAGCAGCCAGCGGGAGATGAACACTGAAGCTTTCTTT. Its translation: CASSQREMNTEAFF. The J gene is TRBJ1-1, the V gene TRBV4-1; no definite D call. In germline, CDR1 is MGHRA, CDR2 YSYEKL. The CDR3 has 14 amino acids. V lost 3 bases and J lost 0, with 8 bases in between.

The chain carries TRBV27 and TRBJ2-7; 7 bases map to TRBD2. J lost 3 bases, V lost 4 bases, and 6 bases had no gene match. CDR3 length: 14 residues. Germline-derived CDR1 and CDR2 are MNHEY and SMNVEV (reference sequence). CDR3 in DNA: TGTGCCAGCAGTTCCACCGGGGGGTTCTACGAGCAGTACTTC. Its translation is CASSSTGGFYEQYF.

The chain has TRBV19 and TRBJ2-1; no definite D call. This CDR3 has 14 residues. V lost 9 bases to trimming and J lost 5 bases, with 17 bases between them. CDR1 and CDR2 from the germline V gene are LNHDA and SQIVND (reference sequence). CDR3 nucleotide sequence: TGTGCCAGCTCTCCTGCTGGAGCGAACAATGAGCAGTTCTTC. It encodes CASSPAGANNEQFF.

This clone was counted a single time. J is TRBJ2-1 and V is TRBV7-2; no clear D. CDR1 is SGHTA and CDR2 is FQGNSA in the germline V gene. V was trimmed by 7 bases and J by 1 base, leaving 5 bases between them. CDR3 length: 12 residues. In DNA form, the CDR3 reads TGTGCCAGCACCCCTTCCTACAATGAGCAGTTCTTC. This encodes CASTPSYNEQFF.

V gene TRBV15 combines with J gene TRBJ2-3; D might be TRBD2 (5 bases). The V end was cut by 4 bases, the J end by 2 bases, with 10 bases between. The CDR3 is 14 residues long. Germline CDR1 and CDR2: LNHNV and YYDKDF (reference sequence). CDR3 nucleotides: TGTGCCACCAGCAACCGGGGTTCCACAGATACGCAGTATTTT. Its protein is CATSNRGSTDTQYF. Variable domain in full (rest from reference TRBV15 and TRBJ2-3): DAMVIQNPRYQVTQFGKPVTLSCSQTLNHNVMYWYQQKSSQAPKLLFHYYDKDFNNEADTPDNFQSRRPNTSFCFLDIRSPGLGDTAMYLCATSNRGSTDTQYFGPGTRLTVL.

This rearrangement joins TRBV4-1 to TRBJ2-7, with 9 bases that match TRBD2. Germline values: CDR1 MGHRA, CDR2 YSYEKL. J lost 7 bases, V lost 0 bases, and 7 bases had no gene match. There are 15 residues in the CDR3. CDR3 amino acids: CASSQDGGLAREQYF. Written as DNA, the CDR3 is TGCGCCAGCAGCCAAGATGGAGGACTAGCGAGGGAGCAGTACTTC.

With regard to this clone: Other DNA sequences of this sample code for an identical CDR3. V usage is TRBV5-1 and J usage is TRBJ2-7, with D unresolved. This CDR3 spans 12 amino acids. Per the germline V gene, CDR1 is SGHRS and CDR2 is YFSETQ. V was clipped by 2 bases and J by 0 bases, with 3 bases between them. The CDR3 coding sequence is TGCGCCAGCAGCTTCGACTCCTACGAGCAGTACTTC. Its translation: CASSFDSYEQYF.